One and the same sample provided the 19 T cell receptor beta chains below, sequenced in a study of blood T cell repertoires in COVID-19. Produced via immunoSEQ multiplex PCR; TCRdb's table is partial and in-frame only. The data show roughly 330,000 clones, roughly 88% seen once. Specimen: PBMCs or T cells enriched from blood (not recorded which). The receptor source for this set is a young man who had recovered from COVID-19.

The J gene is TRBJ1-2, the V gene TRBV6-5, with D perhaps matching TRBD1 (6 bases). CDR3 length: 12 residues. Germline CDR1 MNHEY, CDR2 SVGAGI. Trimming removed 7 bases from V and 9 bases from J, with 15 bases in between. CDR3 DNA sequence: TGTGCCAGCATGAGGGGGGGCGAGAGCTACACCTTC. Protein product: CASMRGGESYTF.

This clone appeared a single time. The chain couples TRBV5-1 to TRBJ1-1; 7 bases are a match to TRBD1. V dropped 3 bases and J dropped 2; count of bases not matched to a gene: 13. The CDR3 is 17 amino acids. Per germline, CDR1 SGHRS and CDR2 YFSETQ. The DNA for the CDR3 is TGCGCCAGCAGCTCAATCGGGGGACAGCGATTTAACACTGAAGCTTTCTTT. It translates to CASSSIGGQRFNTEAFF.

The chain joins TRBV28 to TRBJ2-1, with TRBD1 matching over 11 bases. CDR1 is MDHEN, CDR2 SYDVKM, per germline. Losses at the gene ends were 1 base for V and 7 bases for J; bases not matched to a gene: 6. The CDR3 loop spans 16 amino acids. CDR3 DNA: TGTGCCAGCAGTTTATATGGGACAGGGGGAAGAAATGAGCAGTTCTTC. It yields the protein CASSLYGTGGRNEQFF.

The CDR3 protein is CASSFDWNTEAFF. The DNA of the CDR3 is TGTGCCAGCAGTTTCGACTGGAACACTGAAGCTTTCTTT. This chain joins TRBV2 and TRBJ1-1; D unresolved. The CDR3 length is 13 residues. The V end lost 5 bases, the J end lost 1 base, and 8 bases lay between the germline ends. Germline V CDR1 and CDR2: SNHLY, FYNNEI.

The V gene is TRBV3-1 (or the pseudogene TRBV3-2), the J gene TRBJ2-5; 10 bases agree with TRBD1. Germline values: CDR1 LGHDT, CDR2 YNNKEL (reference sequence). Trimming took 4 bases from V and 7 from J; bases not matched to a gene: 3. The CDR3 is made up of 13 amino acids. CDR3 sequence reads: CASSLRDRGTQYF. DNA of the CDR3: TGTGCCAGCAGCCTGAGGGACAGGGGGACCCAGTACTTC.

The chain links TRBV5-5 to TRBJ2-7, with D possibly TRBD2 on 6 matching bases. This CDR3 is built from 14 residues. Germline loops: CDR1 SGHKS, CDR2 YYEKEE (reference sequence). The germline V and J ends were trimmed by 4 bases and 2 bases, with 13 bases remaining between them. The CDR3, as DNA: TGTGCCAGCAGCCGGGCCGGGGGAACCTACGAGCAGTACTTC. This translates into CASSRAGGTYEQYF.

This clone has only one observation. The chain employs TRBV18 and TRBJ1-1; the match to TRBD1 covers 12 bases. Losses at the gene ends were 3 bases for V and 5 bases for J; bases not matched to a gene: 7. The CDR3 is made up of 16 amino acids. CDR1 KGHSH and CDR2 LQKENI come from the germline V gene. CDR3 residues: CASSPAGTGGVTEAFF. The CDR3 DNA is TGTGCCAGCTCACCGGCTGGGACAGGGGGCGTTACTGAAGCTTTCTTT.

The V call is TRBV24-1, the J call TRBJ2-1, with TRBD1 identical over 7 bases. V shed 3 bases, J shed 1 base, and the junction held 5 bases outside the gene matches. The germline V gene encodes CDR1 KGHDR and CDR2 SFDVKD. This CDR3 comprises 16 residues. CDR3 region: CATSDADRVSYNEQFF. CDR3 coding DNA: TGTGCCACCAGTGATGCCGACAGGGTTTCCTACAATGAGCAGTTCTTC.

The chain employs TRBV10-3 and TRBJ2-3, with 9 bases that match TRBD1. Per the germline V gene, CDR1 is ENHRY and CDR2 is SYGVKD. There are 16 residues in the CDR3. V dropped 2 bases and J dropped 1; count of bases not matched to a gene: 4. CDR3 nucleotide sequence: TGTGCCATCAGTGAGCGGCGGGACAGGGGCACAGATACGCAGTATTTT. This sequence encodes CAISERRDRGTDTQYF.

This rearrangement joins TRBV7-9 to TRBJ1-5; D is perhaps TRBD1 (6 bases). The CDR3 extends over 14 amino acids. Trimming stripped 1 base from V and 5 bases from J, with 9 bases between. Germline CDR1 and CDR2: SEHNR and FQNEAQ (reference sequence). The CDR3 protein is CASSLGTDYQPQHF. DNA of the CDR3: TGTGCCAGCAGCTTAGGGACAGATTATCAGCCCCAGCATTTT.

The gene calls are TRBV5-1 and TRBJ2-5; a weak D match, TRBD2 (6 bases). Germline V gives CDR1 SGHRS, CDR2 YFSETQ. CDR3 size: 14 residues. Trimming left V 3 bases short and J 2 bases short, with 11 bases between. DNA for the CDR3: TGCGCCAGCAGCTACCGGGGGAATCAAGAGACCCAGTACTTC. Protein product: CASSYRGNQETQYF.

The rearrangement uses TRBV10-2 and TRBJ1-2; 8 bases are shared with TRBD1. J lost 6 bases, V lost 8 bases, and 5 bases had no gene match. The CDR3 consists of 12 residues. Per the germline V gene, CDR1 is WSHSY and CDR2 is SAAADI. In DNA, the CDR3 is TGCGCCAGCTACCAGGGGGCGGATGGCTACACCTTC. It translates to CASYQGADGYTF.

The chain has TRBV3-1 (or the pseudogene TRBV3-2) and TRBJ1-1, with D possibly matching TRBD1 (5 bases). The germline gives CDR1 LGHDT, CDR2 YNNKEL (reference sequence). This CDR3 has 12 residues. V was clipped by 8 bases and J by 5 bases, with 12 bases between them. CDR3 DNA sequence: TGTGCCAGCTCATGGGGGGTTACTGAAGCTTTCTTT. Translation: CASSWGVTEAFF.

V and J are TRBV7-8 and TRBJ2-2, with 14 bases identical to TRBD2. V dropped 1 base and J dropped 2; count of bases not matched to a gene: 6. This CDR3 is 19 amino acids long. Germline CDR1 and CDR2: SGHVS and FQNEAQ. The CDR3 DNA reads as TGTGCCAGCAGCTTAGTCCCGGGACTAGCGGGGGTAAACACCGGGGAGCTGTTTTTT. Its protein product is CASSLVPGLAGVNTGELFF.

The chain is built from TRBV27 and TRBJ2-2, with D tentatively TRBD1 (6 bases). The CDR3 runs 15 residues. Germline V gene data show CDR1 as MNHEY and CDR2 as SMNVEV (reference sequence). Trimming took 2 bases from V and 5 from J, leaving 12 bases between them. In nucleotides, the CDR3 is TGTGCCAGCAGTTTAAGGGCAGGGGAGACCGGGGAGCTGTTTTTT. It codes for CASSLRAGETGELFF.

The chain uses TRBV13 and TRBJ2-7; a possible D gene is TRBD2 (5 bases). The CDR3 runs 14 residues. Trimming left V 2 bases short and J 1 base short, with 9 bases between. The germline V gene has CDR1 PRHDT and CDR2 FYEKMQ (reference sequence). The chain's CDR3 is CASSLSRTSYEQYF. The DNA for the CDR3 is TGTGCCAGCAGCTTAAGTCGGACTTCCTACGAGCAGTACTTC.

The chain recombines TRBV5-6 with TRBJ1-5; no clear D gene. The CDR3 totals 15 residues. Germline-derived CDR1 and CDR2 are SGHDT and YYEEEE. V was pared by 1 base and J by 2 bases, with 10 bases between. For the CDR3, the DNA is TGTGCCAGCAGCTTGCGCGGGCAGGGCAATCAGCCCCAGCATTTT. Residues: CASSLRGQGNQPQHF.

The rearrangement uses TRBV27 and TRBJ2-5, with D possibly being TRBD2 (6 bases). V lost 2 bases and J lost 3, with 16 bases in between. The CDR3 sequence is 16 residues long. The germline V gene encodes CDR1 MNHEY and CDR2 SMNVEV (reference sequence). The CDR3: CASSLDSFAGKETQYF. The DNA for the CDR3 is TGTGCCAGCAGTTTAGACTCGTTTGCGGGGAAAGAGACCCAGTACTTC.

This clone was seen a single time. This chain links TRBV11-3 with TRBJ2-1; 8 bases agree with TRBD2. This CDR3 region has 16 residues. Germline values: CDR1 SGHNT, CDR2 YENEEA. V shed 4 bases, J shed 0 bases, and the junction held 5 bases outside the gene matches. The CDR3 loop reads CASSSSGGLSYNEQFF. CDR3 nucleotides: TGTGCCAGCAGCTCCAGCGGGGGCCTCTCCTACAATGAGCAGTTCTTC. The full variable domain, its missing parts supplied by reference TRBV11-3 and TRBJ2-1, is EAGVVQSPRYKIIEKKQPVAFWCNPISGHNTLYWYLQNLGQGPELLIRYENEEAVDDSQLPKDRFSAERLKGVDSTLKIQPAELGDSAVYLCASSSSGGLSYNEQFFGPGTRLTVL.